This is a list of T cell receptor beta chains from one sample in a study of blood T cell repertoires in COVID-19. Sequenced by immunoSEQ multiplex PCR; TCRdb stores in-frame clones only, minus some. The sample holds 200,000 to 250,000 clones, roughly 80% seen once. Sample: peripheral blood. The origin of the receptors is a woman between 25 and 40 years old who had recovered from COVID-19. CDR3s include the opening cysteine and the closing phenylalanine or tryptophan. A D gene is named only where the DNA matches it firmly. Size values are once, few and many counts, or a class for expanded clones, and some rows have none.

j_gene: TRBJ1-6; v_gene: TRBV27; d_gene: NA; abundance: NA; CDR3nt: TGTGCCAGCAGTTTATCGTATTTTGGGGCCCTGTATTCACCCCTCCACTTT; CDR3aa: CASSLSYFGALYSPLHF
j_gene: TRBJ1-1; v_gene: TRBV2; d_gene: TRBD1; abundance: NA; CDR3nt: TGTGCCAGCAGGGTGACAGGGATTGAAGCTTTCTTT; CDR3aa: CASRVTGIEAFF
j_gene: TRBJ1-4; v_gene: TRBV2; d_gene: TRBD1; abundance: NA; CDR3nt: TGTGCCAGCAGTGAGGCGCAGGGGGAGGAAAAACTGTTTTTT; CDR3aa: CASSEAQGEEKLFF
j_gene: TRBJ2-2; v_gene: TRBV7-2; d_gene: NA; abundance: NA; CDR3nt: TGTGCCAGCAGCGTTCTTAACACCGGGGAGCTGTTTTTT; CDR3aa: CASSVLNTGELFF
j_gene: TRBJ1-6; v_gene: TRBV28; d_gene: TRBD1; abundance: NA; CDR3nt: TGTGCCAGCAGTACGACAGGGGGTTACCACTTT; CDR3aa: CASSTTGGYHF
j_gene: TRBJ2-5; v_gene: TRBV28; d_gene: TRBD1; abundance: NA; CDR3nt: TGTGCCAGCAGTTTAAATACAGGGGGAACAGAGACCCAGTACTTC; CDR3aa: CASSLNTGGTETQYF
j_gene: TRBJ2-4; v_gene: TRBV18; d_gene: TRBD1; abundance: NA; CDR3nt: TGTGCCAGCTCACCGCGACAGGGGGCGCGGGCCAAAAACATTCAGTACTTC; CDR3aa: CASSPRQGARAKNIQYF
j_gene: TRBJ2-2; v_gene: TRBV6-5; d_gene: TRBD2; abundance: NA; CDR3nt: TGTGCCAGCAGTTACGCGGGAGCGGTCGGGGAGCTGTTTTTT; CDR3aa: CASSYAGAVGELFF
j_gene: TRBJ2-1; v_gene: TRBV12-5; d_gene: NA; abundance: NA; CDR3nt: TGTGCTAGTGGTTTGGTAAAGGGGGATGAGCAGTTCTTC; CDR3aa: CASGLVKGDEQFF
j_gene: TRBJ2-5; v_gene: TRBV6-5; d_gene: TRBD2; abundance: NA; CDR3nt: TGTGCCAGCGCAGGGAGTCAGCGGGGGATCGGGACCCAGTACTTC; CDR3aa: CASAGSQRGIGTQYF
j_gene: TRBJ1-3; v_gene: TRBV14; d_gene: NA; abundance: NA; CDR3nt: TGTGCCAGCAGCCAAGACGTTTTCTCTGGAAACACCATATATTTT; CDR3aa: CASSQDVFSGNTIYF
j_gene: TRBJ1-1; v_gene: TRBV5-4; d_gene: NA; abundance: NA; CDR3nt: TGTGCCAGCAGCTTGGTAGGGGGAATGAACACTGAAGCTTTCTTT; CDR3aa: CASSLVGGMNTEAFF
j_gene: TRBJ2-1; v_gene: TRBV10-1; d_gene: NA; abundance: NA; CDR3nt: TGCGCCAGCAGTGAAATCACTGATAATGAGCAGTTCTTC; CDR3aa: CASSEITDNEQFF
j_gene: TRBJ2-5; v_gene: TRBV24-1; d_gene: TRBD2; abundance: NA; CDR3nt: TGTGCCACCAGCGACCCCTTCAAGCGGGAGTACCAAGAGACCCAGTACTTC; CDR3aa: CATSDPFKREYQETQYF
j_gene: TRBJ1-1; v_gene: TRBV5-1; d_gene: NA; abundance: NA; CDR3nt: TGCGCCAGCCTGGGTGACGGGAGCACTGAAGCTTTCTTT; CDR3aa: CASLGDGSTEAFF
j_gene: TRBJ2-2; v_gene: TRBV20-1; d_gene: TRBD2; abundance: once; CDR3nt: TGCAGTGCTAGTCAGGGGACTAGCAACACCGGGGAGCTGTTTTTT; CDR3aa: CSASQGTSNTGELFF
j_gene: TRBJ2-1; v_gene: TRBV7-6; d_gene: NA; abundance: NA; CDR3nt: TGTGCCAGCAGCCCCAGGCTAGGAGGCCCAACCTACAATGAGCAGTTCTTC; CDR3aa: CASSPRLGGPTYNEQFF
j_gene: TRBJ2-4; v_gene: TRBV28; d_gene: NA; abundance: NA; CDR3nt: TGTGCCAGCACGGCGGGGACAGAAAACATTCAGTACTTC; CDR3aa: CASTAGTENIQYF
j_gene: TRBJ1-5; v_gene: TRBV3-1/TRBV3-2; d_gene: NA; abundance: NA; CDR3nt: TGTGCCAGCAGCCAAGAACTCATTCCTAGGCCCCAGCATTTT; CDR3aa: CASSQELIPRPQHF
j_gene: TRBJ2-3; v_gene: TRBV6-4; d_gene: TRBD1; abundance: NA; CDR3nt: TGTGCCAGCAGTGACTCCGGACAGGGGTCCGATACGCAGTATTTT; CDR3aa: CASSDSGQGSDTQYF
j_gene: TRBJ2-5; v_gene: TRBV3-1/TRBV3-2; d_gene: NA; abundance: NA; CDR3nt: TGTGCCAGCAGCCACGGTAAAGAGACCCAGTACTTC; CDR3aa: CASSHGKETQYF
j_gene: TRBJ2-5; v_gene: TRBV5-1; d_gene: NA; abundance: NA; CDR3nt: TGCGCCAGCAGCTGGGACTCCCAAGAGACCCAGTACTTC; CDR3aa: CASSWDSQETQYF
j_gene: TRBJ1-1; v_gene: TRBV7-3; d_gene: NA; abundance: NA; CDR3nt: TGTGCCAGCAGCTTACTACAGGGCGCTGAAGCTTTCTTT; CDR3aa: CASSLLQGAEAFF
j_gene: TRBJ1-2; v_gene: TRBV5-4; d_gene: NA; abundance: once; CDR3nt: TGTGCCAGCAGCGCCACAGGGAACTATGGCTACACCTTC; CDR3aa: CASSATGNYGYTF
j_gene: TRBJ2-3; v_gene: TRBV28; d_gene: TRBD2; abundance: many; CDR3nt: TGTGCCAGCAGTGCAGCGGGGACTAGCACAGATACGCAGTATTTT; CDR3aa: CASSAAGTSTDTQYF
j_gene: TRBJ2-7; v_gene: TRBV3-1/TRBV3-2; d_gene: NA; abundance: NA; CDR3nt: TGTGCCAGCAGCCCTGATTTTCGAGACTACGAGCAGTACTTC; CDR3aa: CASSPDFRDYEQYF
j_gene: TRBJ2-1; v_gene: TRBV24-1; d_gene: TRBD1; abundance: few; CDR3nt: TGTGCCACCGCATGGGGACAGGGGGTTAATGAGCAGTTCTTC; CDR3aa: CATAWGQGVNEQFF
j_gene: TRBJ2-1; v_gene: TRBV3-1/TRBV3-2; d_gene: TRBD1; abundance: NA; CDR3nt: TGTGCCAGCAGCCGTCGGACAGGTAGGCGTGAGCAGTTCTTC; CDR3aa: CASSRRTGRREQFF
j_gene: TRBJ2-1; v_gene: TRBV6-1; d_gene: NA; abundance: NA; CDR3nt: TGTGCCAGCAGTGAACCCCGAGGGCAGTTCTTC; CDR3aa: CASSEPRGQFF
j_gene: TRBJ1-3; v_gene: TRBV9; d_gene: TRBD1; abundance: NA; CDR3nt: TGTGCCAGCAGCGTCAGCACCGACAGGGCCGACTCTGGAAACACCATATATTTT; CDR3aa: CASSVSTDRADSGNTIYF
j_gene: TRBJ2-7; v_gene: TRBV30; d_gene: NA; abundance: NA; CDR3nt: TGTGCCTGGAACAGGGGAGGCATTAAGGGGGAGCAGTACTTC; CDR3aa: CAWNRGGIKGEQYF